This record looks at one T cell receptor (beta chain) sequence and its context. The antigen remains unidentified. PCR employed 60 Vbeta and 13 Jbeta primers. Clones were sequenced by immunoSEQ multiplex PCR, and TCRdb holds only the in-frame ones, with some missing. Seen here are about 170,000 clones, approximately 71% observed once, and the top ten hold 1.5%. These data are taken from a study of cytomegalovirus exposure and HLA in healthy donors. Study information: A preliminary data release comprised tens of millions of unique TCRs obtained from HLA-typed donors.

Germline V CDR1 and CDR2: SGHRS, YFSETQ. V dropped 4 bases and J dropped 0 bases, with 8 bases sitting between them. The CDR3 contains 14 residues. Study-level findings and limits: Reports described diagnosis of cytomegalovirus status by the classifier as highly specific and sensitive. Some highly shared sequence variants likely arose as a pipeline artifact.

The rearrangement joins TRBV5-1 to TRBJ1-3; no firm D call. The sequence was collected from a girl aged 10 to 17 in good health and CMV-seronegative. The specimen sequenced was PBMCs. CDR3 loop: CASSIGNSGNTIYF. CDR3 coding DNA: TGCGCCAGCAGCATCGGGAACTCTGGAAACACCATATATTTT.